This record covers a single T cell receptor (beta chain). These data originate in a study of regulatory T cells in long-lasting Graves disease. Germline V CDR1 and CDR2: LNHDA, SQIVND (reference sequence). The CDR3 spans 13 residues. The J segment lost 5 bases and the V segment lost 6 bases, leaving 5 bases of the junction unmatched. Construction of the TCR beta libraries employed iRepertoire HTBI primers in conjunction with Arm-PCR of CDR3 regions. TCRdb redid the calling of the multiplex PCR reads with MiXCR, one entry per CDR3 protein. The table includes 700,000 or so distinct CDR3 sequences, 30% detected once. Time point meaning: persistent/refractory GD, antithyroid drugs over 5 years with positive TRAb. Following extraction of RNA from PBMCs, that RNA was used to make the TCR library. Per American Thyroid Association guidelines, Graves' disease was diagnosed.

The TCR was taken from a female donor with Graves disease. The rearrangement links TRBV19 to TRBJ2-7; 9 positions agree with TRBD1. Specimen: peripheral blood mononuclear cells (PBMCs), collected when the disease was refractory, from a patient treated with antithyroid drugs. This CDR3 is CASRDRGIHEQYF. CDR3 bases: TGTGCCAGTAGGGACAGGGGAATCCACGAGCAGTACTTC.